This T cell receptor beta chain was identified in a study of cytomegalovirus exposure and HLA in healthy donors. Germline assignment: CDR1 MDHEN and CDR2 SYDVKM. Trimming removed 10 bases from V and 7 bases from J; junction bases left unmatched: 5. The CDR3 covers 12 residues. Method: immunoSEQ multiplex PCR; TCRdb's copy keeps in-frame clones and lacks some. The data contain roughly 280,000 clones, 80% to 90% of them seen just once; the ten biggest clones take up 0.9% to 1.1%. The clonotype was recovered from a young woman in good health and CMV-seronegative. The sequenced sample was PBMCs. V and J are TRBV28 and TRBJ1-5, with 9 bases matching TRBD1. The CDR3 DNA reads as TGTGCCACCTGGGACAGGGTACAGCCCCAGCATTTT. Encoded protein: CATWDRVQPQHF.